The present TCR beta chain was sequenced within a study of blood T cell repertoires in COVID-19. Background on the study: Specimens from acute and convalescent COVID-19 originated in the United States, Italy and Spain. PBMCs, B-cell-depleted T cells, or T cells provided the cDNA or gDNA that made up the material.

Trimming stripped 6 bases from V and 3 bases from J, with 15 bases between. CDR1 is SQVTM and CDR2 is ANQGSEA in the germline V gene. This CDR3 has 14 residues. Participants reported their clinical history, and cohort assignment relied on those reports. The assay was immunoSEQ multiplex PCR, and TCRdb's table has in-frame clones only and misses some. The sample holds approximately 150,000 clones, 84% seen once. The sequencing input was PBMCs or T cells enriched from blood (not recorded which). V usage is TRBV29-1 and J usage is TRBJ1-3, with D hard to call. The sequence was collected from a man in his fifties or sixties in a cohort exposed to, infected with or recovered from COVID-19 (not recorded which). For the CDR3, the DNA is TGCAGCGTAAGGTCCCCGACTTATGGAAACACCATATATTTT. It encodes CSVRSPTYGNTIYF. The whole variable domain, filled in from reference TRBV29-1 and TRBJ1-3, reads SAVISQKPSRDICQRGTSLTIQCQVDSQVTMMFWYRQQPGQSLTLIATANQGSEATYESGFVIDKFPISRPNLTFSTLTVSNMSPEDSSIYLCSVRSPTYGNTIYFGEGSWLTVV.